The source of this T cell receptor (beta chain) is a study of beta chain features in type 1 diabetes. Study outcomes and limitations: Fewer insertions but more deletions were seen at VDJ junctions in type 1 diabetes patients. In comparison with healthy donors, patients had naive, central memory and Treg TCRB repertoires that appeared more similar.

All of the isolated RNA was reverse transcribed, so expressed TCRB transcripts were sequenced. Sequencing used immunoSEQ multiplex PCR; TCRdb keeps in-frame clones, though not all of them. Of some 150,000 clones detected, approximately 10% appear once; the ten largest clones hold roughly 1.9%. This clone was counted a few times. Its antigen is undetermined. This CDR3 has 17 residues. CDR1 and CDR2 from the germline V gene are SQVTM and ANQGSEA. Between the trimmed V and J ends, which lost 4 bases and 7 bases, there was a span of 26 bases. The receptor's source is a man between 18 and 29 years old in good health. The specimen sequenced was central memory CD4+ T cells from blood. The chain is built from TRBV29-1 and TRBJ2-4; TRBD1 or TRBD2 may be the D gene (5 bases each). CDR3 sequence reads: CSVAGGTREGTFNIQYF. The CDR3 DNA reads as TGCAGCGTTGCTGGGGGAACCAGGGAAGGCACCTTTAACATTCAGTACTTC.